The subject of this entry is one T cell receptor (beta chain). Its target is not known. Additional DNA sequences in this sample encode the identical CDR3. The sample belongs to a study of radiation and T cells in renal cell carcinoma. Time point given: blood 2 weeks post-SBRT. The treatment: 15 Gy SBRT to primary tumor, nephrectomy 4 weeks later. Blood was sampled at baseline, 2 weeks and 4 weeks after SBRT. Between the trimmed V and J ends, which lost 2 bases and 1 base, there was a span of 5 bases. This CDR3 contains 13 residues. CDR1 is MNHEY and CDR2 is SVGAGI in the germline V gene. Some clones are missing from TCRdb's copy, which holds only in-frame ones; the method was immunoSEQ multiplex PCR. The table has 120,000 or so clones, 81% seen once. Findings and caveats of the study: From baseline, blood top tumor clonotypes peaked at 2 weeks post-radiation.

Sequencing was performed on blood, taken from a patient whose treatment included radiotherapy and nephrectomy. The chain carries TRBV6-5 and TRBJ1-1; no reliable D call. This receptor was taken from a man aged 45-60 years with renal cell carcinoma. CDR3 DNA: TGTGCCAGCAGTTACCGAGGGAACACTGAAGCTTTCTTT. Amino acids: CASSYRGNTEAFF.